A single sample is the source of the 19 T cell receptor beta chains below, sequenced in a study of T cells in Graves' hyperthyroidism and ophthalmopathy. RNA transcripts were the template for amplifying TCR beta CDR3 regions. The TCR CDR3 was amplified in a first-round RT-PCR using the HTBI primer set. TCRdb processed the multiplex PCR reads anew with MiXCR; each CDR3 protein has one entry. Among more than 500,000 distinct CDR3 sequences listed, around 15% were seen once. The specimen was blood. These receptors were obtained from a woman aged 25 to 39 with Graves' hyperthyroidism.

This clonotype was seen at least ten times. This sequence joins TRBV5-1 and TRBJ1-1; D unclear. Germline V lookup: CDR1 SGHRS, CDR2 YFSETQ. The CDR3 is 14 amino acids. V dropped 1 base and J dropped 5 bases, with 12 bases sitting between them. DNA of the CDR3: TGCGCCAGCAGCTTGATGGAGGGAGAGACTGAAGCTTTCTTT. This gives the protein CASSLMEGETEAFF.

This clonotype has ten or more counts. The chain joins TRBV27 to TRBJ1-1, with TRBD1 matching 7 bases. Losses at the gene ends were 2 bases for V and 0 bases for J; bases not matched to a gene: 3. Germline CDR1 is MNHEY and CDR2 is SMNVEV (reference sequence). The CDR3 is made up of 15 amino acids. CDR3 nucleotides: TGTGCCAGCAGTTTAGGACAGGCGATGAACACTGAAGCTTTCTTT. Residues: CASSLGQAMNTEAFF.

This clonotype was observed many times. V gene TRBV30 combines with J gene TRBJ1-1; the D gene is possibly TRBD1 (5 bases). The germline V gene has CDR1 GTSNPN and CDR2 SVGIG (reference sequence). The CDR3 has 13 amino acids. With 1 base removed from V and 3 bases from J, the gap between germline ends came to 9 bases. CDR3 region: CAWSEAGHTEAFF. The DNA of the CDR3 is TGTGCCTGGAGTGAGGCAGGGCACACTGAAGCTTTCTTT.

This clonotype was counted many times. The V gene is TRBV11-2, the J gene TRBJ2-7, with TRBD2 as a possible D gene (5 bases). This CDR3 contains 13 residues. Per the germline V gene, CDR1 is SGHAT and CDR2 is FQNNGV. The V end lost 0 bases, the J end lost 7 bases, and 10 bases lay between the germline ends. The CDR3 region has the DNA TGTGCCAGCAGCTTAGATGAGGGTTGGGAGCAGTACTTC. Amino acid sequence: CASSLDEGWEQYF.

This clonotype occurred many times. The chain has TRBV28 and TRBJ2-3, with TRBD2 matching 8 bases. The V gene's germline CDR1 is MDHEN and CDR2 SYDVKM. V was clipped by 5 bases and J by 7 bases; unmatched bases: 11. This CDR3 contains 15 residues. CDR3 region: CASSLTGTRRNTQYF. DNA for the CDR3: TGTGCCAGCAGTCTCACCGGGACTAGAAGAAATACGCAGTATTTT.

This clonotype came up many times. The rearrangement uses TRBV5-1 and TRBJ2-1; no firm D call. Germline V gene data show CDR1 as SGHRS and CDR2 as YFSETQ. This CDR3 has 13 amino acids. Trimming shortened V by 4 bases and J by 5 bases, and 10 bases separated the two germline ends. The CDR3: CASSLTANNEQFF. The DNA of the CDR3 is TGCGCCAGCAGCCTGACTGCTAACAATGAGCAGTTCTTC.

This clonotype appeared many times. The V call is TRBV28, the J call TRBJ2-3; no reliable D call. V was pared by 5 bases and J by 0 bases, with 12 bases between. The CDR3 sequence is 15 residues long. Germline CDR1 and CDR2: MDHEN and SYDVKM. The CDR3: CASSLPLTSTDTQYF. CDR3 in DNA: TGTGCCAGCAGTCTCCCTTTGACTAGCACAGATACGCAGTATTTT. Drawing the rest from reference TRBV28 and TRBJ2-3, the complete variable domain is DVKVTQSSRYLVKRTGEKVFLECVQDMDHENMFWYRQDPGLGLRLIYFSYDVKMKEKGDIPEGYSVSREKKERFSLILESASTNQTSMYLCASSLPLTSTDTQYFGPGTRLTVL.

This clonotype occurred many times. The chain links TRBV7-2 to TRBJ2-7; 7 nucleotides agree with TRBD2. Germline V gene data show CDR1 as SGHTA and CDR2 as FQGNSA. V gave up 2 bases and J gave up 1 base; unmatched junction bases: 5. The CDR3 is 15 amino acids. The CDR3 DNA is TGTGCCAGCAGCTTACGCGGGAGTGTGTCCTACGAGCAGTACTTC. This encodes CASSLRGSVSYEQYF.

Ten or more counts support this clonotype. The V call is TRBV30, the J call TRBJ2-1; D gene unclear. V dropped 7 bases and J dropped 0 bases, with 10 bases sitting between them. Germline V gene lookup returns CDR1 GTSNPN and CDR2 SVGIG (reference sequence). The CDR3 has 13 amino acids. CDR3 residues: CAYTTDSYNEQFF. CDR3 nucleotide sequence: TGTGCCTACACGACGGACTCCTACAATGAGCAGTTCTTC.

The genes are TRBV7-6 and TRBJ1-1; maybe TRBD1 (5 bases). The CDR3 is 13 residues long. Germline V CDR1 and CDR2: SGHVS, FNYEAQ. Trimming took 5 bases from V and 5 from J, leaving 12 bases between them. The CDR3 coding sequence is TGTGCCAGCAGCGCCGGGGGTCCTACTGAAGCTTTCTTT. Its translation: CASSAGGPTEAFF.

Ten or more counts support this clonotype. The rearrangement joins TRBV27 to TRBJ2-3; D remains ambiguous. Per the germline V gene, CDR1 is MNHEY and CDR2 is SMNVEV (reference sequence). V lost 4 bases, J lost 2 bases, and 19 bases lay in between. The CDR3 is 17 amino acids. DNA of the CDR3: TGTGCCAGCAGTTCCCCAGTGACGAGAGGATTCACAGATACGCAGTATTTT. Its protein product is CASSSPVTRGFTDTQYF.

This clonotype has ten or more counts. The V call is TRBV9, the J call TRBJ2-1; D perhaps matches TRBD2 (6 bases). This CDR3 is 15 amino acids long. The V end was cut by 0 bases, the J end by 1 base, with 8 bases between. CDR1 is SGDLS and CDR2 is YYNGEE in the germline V gene. Written as DNA, the CDR3 is TGTGCCAGCAGCGTAGACGGGGGTTCCTACAATGAGCAGTTCTTC. This codes for CASSVDGGSYNEQFF.

This clonotype was observed many times. The V and J genes are TRBV24-1 and TRBJ2-3, with D possibly called TRBD1 or TRBD2 (6 bases each). Per the germline V gene, CDR1 is KGHDR and CDR2 is SFDVKD. Trimming stripped 9 bases from V and 7 bases from J, with 10 bases between. The CDR3 sequence is 11 residues long. The CDR3 region has the DNA TGTGCCACCGCAGGGGACTATACGCAGTATTTT. Translated, it gives CATAGDYTQYF.

The CDR3 DNA reads as TGTGCCACCAGGTTCACGGGGAGCAATCAGCCCCAGCATTTT. Its translation: CATRFTGSNQPQHF. The chain is built from TRBV15 and TRBJ1-5; D gene ambiguous. The length of the CDR3 is 14 residues. The germline gives CDR1 LNHNV, CDR2 YYDKDF (reference sequence). Deletions cut 6 bases from V and 1 base from J, with 10 bases between.

The chain employs TRBV2 and TRBJ1-4; D remains unclear. Trimming shortened V by 6 bases and J by 5 bases, and 13 bases separated the two germline ends. The germline V gene has CDR1 SNHLY and CDR2 FYNNEI. The CDR3 length is 14 residues. This chain's CDR3 is CASSLDGSNEKLFF. CDR3 sequence (DNA): TGTGCCAGCAGCCTCGACGGTTCCAATGAAAAACTGTTTTTT.

This clonotype was recorded at least ten times. The V call is TRBV30, the J call TRBJ2-4, with D unresolved. The CDR3 extends over 13 amino acids. Trimming cost V 4 bases and J 0 bases, with 7 bases left between them. Germline CDR1 is GTSNPN and CDR2 is SVGIG (reference sequence). CDR3 loop: CAWNDVAKNIQYF. CDR3 nucleotides: TGTGCCTGGAATGACGTAGCCAAAAACATTCAGTACTTC.

This clonotype was recorded many times. As DNA, the CDR3 is TGCAGTGCCCGGGACAGAATAAATGAGCAGTTCTTC. Translated, it gives CSARDRINEQFF. The gene calls are TRBV20-1 and TRBJ2-1; 7 bases line up with TRBD1. The CDR3 spans 12 residues. Trimming removed 6 bases from V and 7 bases from J; junction bases left unmatched: 6. Germline V lookup: CDR1 DFQATT, CDR2 SNEGSKA (reference sequence).

This clonotype has ten or more counts. The chain employs TRBV12-3 or TRBV12-4 and TRBJ2-5; D remains unclear. V lost 7 bases, J lost 2 bases, and 11 bases lay in between. The CDR3 length is 13 residues. In DNA form, the CDR3 reads TGTGCCAGCACGGACGCTGCACAAGAGACCCAGTACTTC. Protein sequence: CASTDAAQETQYF.

This clonotype has at least ten counts. The chain joins TRBV7-9 to TRBJ2-2, with D possibly TRBD2 on 5 matching bases. Germline V CDR1 and CDR2: SEHNR, FQNEAQ (reference sequence). V shed 5 bases and J shed 6 bases, with 13 bases lying between them. This CDR3 comprises 14 residues. CDR3 bases: TGTGCCAGCAGCCCCACGTCGGAGGCCGGGGAGCTGTTTTTT. It yields the protein CASSPTSEAGELFF.